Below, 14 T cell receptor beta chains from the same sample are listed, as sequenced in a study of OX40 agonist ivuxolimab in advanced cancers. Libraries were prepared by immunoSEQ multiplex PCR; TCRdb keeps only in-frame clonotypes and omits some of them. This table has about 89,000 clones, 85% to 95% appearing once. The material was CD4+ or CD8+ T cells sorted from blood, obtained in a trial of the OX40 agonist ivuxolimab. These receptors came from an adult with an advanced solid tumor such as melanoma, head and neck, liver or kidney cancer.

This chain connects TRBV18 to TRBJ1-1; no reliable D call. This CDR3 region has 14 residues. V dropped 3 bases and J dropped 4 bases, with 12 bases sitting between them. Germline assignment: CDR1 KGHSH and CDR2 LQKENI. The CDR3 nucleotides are TGTGCCAGCTCACCCGCAACGGGAAGCACTGAAGCTTTCTTT. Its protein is CASSPATGSTEAFF.

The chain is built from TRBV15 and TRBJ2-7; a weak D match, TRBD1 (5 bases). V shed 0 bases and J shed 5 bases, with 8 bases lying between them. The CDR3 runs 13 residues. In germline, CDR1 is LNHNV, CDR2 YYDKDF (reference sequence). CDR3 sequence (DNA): TGTGCCACCAGCAGAGATCGACAGAACGAGCAGTACTTC. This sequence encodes CATSRDRQNEQYF.

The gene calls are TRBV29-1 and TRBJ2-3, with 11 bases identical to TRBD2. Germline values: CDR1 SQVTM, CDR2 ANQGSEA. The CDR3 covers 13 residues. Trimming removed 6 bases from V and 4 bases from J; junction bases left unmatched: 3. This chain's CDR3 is CSVIAGGADTQYF. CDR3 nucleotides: TGCAGCGTAATAGCGGGAGGGGCAGATACGCAGTATTTT.

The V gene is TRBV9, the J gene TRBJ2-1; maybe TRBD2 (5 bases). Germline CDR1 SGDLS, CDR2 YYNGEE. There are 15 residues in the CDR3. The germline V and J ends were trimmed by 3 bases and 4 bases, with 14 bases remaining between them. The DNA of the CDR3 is TGTGCCAGCAGCGAACAGCAAAGAGGGTACAATGAGCAGTTCTTC. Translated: CASSEQQRGYNEQFF.

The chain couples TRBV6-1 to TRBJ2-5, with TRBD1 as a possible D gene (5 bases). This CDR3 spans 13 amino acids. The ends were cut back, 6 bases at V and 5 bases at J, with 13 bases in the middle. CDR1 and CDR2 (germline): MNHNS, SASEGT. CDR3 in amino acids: CASRTTAGETQYF. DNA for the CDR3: TGTGCCAGCAGGACAACGGCAGGGGAGACCCAGTACTTC.

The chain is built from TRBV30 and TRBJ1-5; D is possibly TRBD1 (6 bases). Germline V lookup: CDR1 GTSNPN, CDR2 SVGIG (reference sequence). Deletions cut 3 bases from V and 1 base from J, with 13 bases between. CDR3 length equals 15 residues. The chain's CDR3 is CAWRDARGSNQPQHF. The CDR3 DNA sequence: TGTGCCTGGAGGGATGCCAGGGGAAGCAATCAGCCCCAGCATTTT.

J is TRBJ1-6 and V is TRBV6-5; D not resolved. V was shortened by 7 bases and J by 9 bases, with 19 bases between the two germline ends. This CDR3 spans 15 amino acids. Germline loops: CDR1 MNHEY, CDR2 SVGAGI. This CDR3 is CASTTDRPAVSPLHF. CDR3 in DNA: TGTGCCAGCACCACGGACCGACCCGCGGTTTCACCCCTCCACTTT.

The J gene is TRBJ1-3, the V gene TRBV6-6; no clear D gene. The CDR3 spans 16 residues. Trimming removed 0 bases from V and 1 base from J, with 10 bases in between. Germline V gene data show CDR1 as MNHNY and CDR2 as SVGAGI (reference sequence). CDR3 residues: CASSYSTFRSGNTIYF. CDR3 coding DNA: TGTGCCAGCAGTTACTCGACATTTCGTTCTGGAAACACCATATATTTT.

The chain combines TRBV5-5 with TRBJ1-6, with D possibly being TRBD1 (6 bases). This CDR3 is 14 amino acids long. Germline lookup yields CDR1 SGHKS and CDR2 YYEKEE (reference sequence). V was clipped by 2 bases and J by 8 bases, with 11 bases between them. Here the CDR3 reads CASSLQGRDSPLHF. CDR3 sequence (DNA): TGTGCCAGCAGCTTACAGGGTAGGGATTCACCCCTCCACTTT.

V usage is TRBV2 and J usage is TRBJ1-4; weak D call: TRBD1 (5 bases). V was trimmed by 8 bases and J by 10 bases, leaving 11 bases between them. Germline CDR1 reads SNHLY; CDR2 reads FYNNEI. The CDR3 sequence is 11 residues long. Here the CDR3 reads CASGTVGKLFF. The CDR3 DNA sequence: TGTGCCAGCGGGACGGTCGGAAAACTGTTTTTT.

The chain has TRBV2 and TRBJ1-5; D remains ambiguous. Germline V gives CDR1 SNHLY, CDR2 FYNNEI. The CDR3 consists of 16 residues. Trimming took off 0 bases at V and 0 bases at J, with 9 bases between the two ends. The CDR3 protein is CASSEANPYSNQPQHF. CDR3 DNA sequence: TGTGCCAGCAGTGAAGCTAATCCCTATAGCAATCAGCCCCAGCATTTT.

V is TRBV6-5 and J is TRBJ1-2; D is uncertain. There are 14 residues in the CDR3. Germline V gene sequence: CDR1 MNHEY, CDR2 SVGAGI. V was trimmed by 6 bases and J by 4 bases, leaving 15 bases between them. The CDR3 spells CASSRTLARYGYTF. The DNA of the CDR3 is TGTGCCAGCAGCCGGACGCTGGCTCGCTATGGCTACACCTTC.

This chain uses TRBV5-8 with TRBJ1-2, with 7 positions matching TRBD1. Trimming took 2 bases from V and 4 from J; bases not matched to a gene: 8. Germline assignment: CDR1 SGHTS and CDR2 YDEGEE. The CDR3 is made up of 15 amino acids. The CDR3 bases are TGTGCCAGCAGCTTCTTTTCAGGGGGGCTCTATGGCTACACCTTC. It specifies CASSFFSGGLYGYTF.

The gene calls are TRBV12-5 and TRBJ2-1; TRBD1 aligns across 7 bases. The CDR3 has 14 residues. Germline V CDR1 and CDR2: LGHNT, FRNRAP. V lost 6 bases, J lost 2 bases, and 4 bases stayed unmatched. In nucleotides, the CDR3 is TGTGCTAGTGGCTGGGACAGCCCCTACAATGAGCAGTTCTTC. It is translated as CASGWDSPYNEQFF. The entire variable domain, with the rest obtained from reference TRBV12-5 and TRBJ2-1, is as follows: DARVTQTPRHKVTEMGQEVTMRCQPILGHNTVFWYRQTMMQGLELLAYFRNRAPLDDSGMPKDRFSAEMPDATLATLKIQPSEPRDSAVYFCASGWDSPYNEQFFGPGTRLTVL.